This passage covers 25 T cell receptor beta chains from one sample sequenced in a study of cytomegalovirus exposure and HLA in healthy donors. Generated by immunoSEQ multiplex PCR, the TCRdb table keeps only in-frame clones and is missing some. The data hold 220,000 or so clones, with around 86% observed a single time. The sample consisted of PBMCs. Source of these receptors: a woman aged 18-29 years in good health and CMV-seropositive.

The genes are TRBV7-9 and TRBJ2-7, with 9 positions matching TRBD2. V lost 2 bases, J lost 5 bases, and 16 bases stayed unmatched. Per germline, CDR1 SEHNR and CDR2 FQNEAQ (reference sequence). The CDR3 has 18 amino acids. The CDR3 DNA sequence: TGTGCCAGCAGCTTACGGGGACTAGCACGTTTAAGGATCCACGAGCAGTACTTC. Translation: CASSLRGLARLRIHEQYF.

J is TRBJ2-5 and V is TRBV5-1, with D maybe TRBD1 (6 bases). V lost 1 base and J 5 bases, leaving 12 bases between the germline ends. The CDR3 consists of 14 residues. Per the germline V gene, CDR1 is SGHRS and CDR2 is YFSETQ. The CDR3 here is CASSLQGTGETQYF. The DNA for the CDR3 is TGCGCCAGCAGCTTGCAGGGGACGGGTGAGACCCAGTACTTC.

J is TRBJ2-7 and V is TRBV6-5; TRBD1 matches at 9 bases. V lost 6 bases and J lost 2; bases outside the gene matches: 5. The length of the CDR3 is 14 residues. The germline gives CDR1 MNHEY, CDR2 SVGAGI. CDR3 sequence (DNA): TGTGCCAGCAGGATACAGGGGGCAACCTACGAGCAGTACTTC. Its protein is CASRIQGATYEQYF.

The chain recombines TRBV19 with TRBJ1-1; possible D gene TRBD1, 6 bases. Trimming left V 10 bases short and J 10 bases short, with 13 bases between. Germline CDR1 is LNHDA and CDR2 is SQIVND (reference sequence). This CDR3 spans 10 amino acids. In nucleotides, the CDR3 is TGTGCCACTCGGGAGGGGGGAGCTTTCTTT. Translating it yields CATREGGAFF.

The chain combines TRBV27 with TRBJ2-7, with TRBD2 matching 8 bases. CDR3 length equals 15 residues. V shed 2 bases and J 0 bases; nucleotides not matched to a gene: 3. Per germline, CDR1 MNHEY and CDR2 SMNVEV (reference sequence). CDR3 sequence (DNA): TGTGCCAGCAGTTTAGAAGGGACTAGCTCCTACGAGCAGTACTTC. Protein product: CASSLEGTSSYEQYF.

The V gene is TRBV4-1, the J gene TRBJ2-2; tentatively, D is TRBD2 (5 bases). The CDR3 length is 16 residues. The germline V gene encodes CDR1 MGHRA and CDR2 YSYEKL. V was shortened by 0 bases and J by 3 bases, with 11 bases between the two germline ends. Here the CDR3 DNA reads TGCGCCAGCAGCCAAGATACTGGAGGAGACACCGGGGAGCTGTTTTTT. Protein: CASSQDTGGDTGELFF.

The chain has TRBV5-1 and TRBJ2-7, with a weak D call TRBD1 (5 bases). The CDR3 length is 14 residues. Trimming cost V 2 bases and J 3 bases, with 12 bases left between them. Germline CDR1 reads SGHRS; CDR2 reads YFSETQ. CDR3 sequence: CASSFGLQVYEQYF. CDR3 sequence (DNA): TGCGCCAGCAGCTTCGGGCTACAGGTCTACGAGCAGTACTTC. Combining the CDR3 with reference TRBV5-1 and TRBJ2-7 gives the whole variable domain KAGVTQTPRYLIKTRGQQVTLSCSPISGHRSVSWYQQTPGQGLQFLFEYFSETQRNKGNFPGRFSGRQFSNSRSEMNVSTLELGDSALYLCASSFGLQVYEQYFGPGTRLTVT.

V gene TRBV5-6 combines with J gene TRBJ2-7, with a tentative D call TRBD2 (6 bases). The germline V gene has CDR1 SGHDT and CDR2 YYEEEE. The CDR3 loop spans 16 amino acids. V lost 0 bases and J lost 6, with 19 bases in between. CDR3 in amino acids: CASSLEASGRMGEQYF. The DNA for the CDR3 is TGTGCCAGCAGCTTGGAGGCGTCAGGGAGGATGGGCGAGCAGTACTTC.

V and J are TRBV29-1 and TRBJ2-3; TRBD2 matches 13 bases. V lost 6 bases and J lost 4; bases outside the gene matches: 13. The CDR3 totals 17 residues. CDR1 and CDR2 (germline): SQVTM, ANQGSEA. CDR3 coding DNA: TGCAGCGTGGCAGCCTTACTAGCGGGAGGGCCTTCAGATACGCAGTATTTT. As protein: CSVAALLAGGPSDTQYF.

The rearrangement links TRBV11-2 to TRBJ1-4; D gene uncertain. V was cut by 8 bases and J by 2 bases, with 18 bases left in between. This CDR3 comprises 16 residues. Germline V gene lookup returns CDR1 SGHAT and CDR2 FQNNGV. CDR3 region: CASGAGSPLTNEKLFF. CDR3 sequence (DNA): TGTGCCAGCGGCGCCGGGAGCCCTTTGACTAATGAAAAACTGTTTTTT.

This chain connects TRBV5-1 to TRBJ2-7; maybe TRBD2 (5 bases). CDR1 SGHRS and CDR2 YFSETQ come from the germline V gene. The CDR3 consists of 16 residues. V was shortened by 0 bases and J by 0 bases, with 13 bases between the two germline ends. The CDR3 nucleotides read TGCGCCAGCAGCTTGGGGGTGGGAGCCTTCTCCTACGAGCAGTACTTC. Protein: CASSLGVGAFSYEQYF. Filled out from reference TRBV5-1 and TRBJ2-7, the complete variable domain reads KAGVTQTPRYLIKTRGQQVTLSCSPISGHRSVSWYQQTPGQGLQFLFEYFSETQRNKGNFPGRFSGRQFSNSRSEMNVSTLELGDSALYLCASSLGVGAFSYEQYFGPGTRLTVT.

The gene calls are TRBV5-1 and TRBJ1-4; 8 positions agree with TRBD1. CDR3 length: 15 amino acids. Germline V gene sequence: CDR1 SGHRS, CDR2 YFSETQ. Trimming took 6 bases from V and 7 from J; bases not matched to a gene: 11. In nucleotides, the CDR3 is TGCGCCAGCACACCCTCAGGGGGCGGTGGTGAAAAACTGTTTTTT. It yields the protein CASTPSGGGGEKLFF.

The gene calls are TRBV4-1 and TRBJ2-1, with 7 bases lining up with TRBD2. The J segment lost 6 bases and the V segment lost 0 bases, leaving 8 bases of the junction unmatched. The germline gives CDR1 MGHRA, CDR2 YSYEKL. The CDR3 extends over 16 amino acids. CDR3 loop: CASSQDLNWEGNEQFF. The CDR3 nucleotides read TGCGCCAGCAGCCAAGATCTTAATTGGGAGGGCAATGAGCAGTTCTTC.

The rearrangement joins TRBV12-5 to TRBJ1-2, with TRBD1 identical over 7 bases. This CDR3 has 16 amino acids. The V and J ends lost 1 base and 4 bases, in that order; junction bases with no gene match: 9. In germline, CDR1 is LGHNT, CDR2 FRNRAP. The CDR3 nucleotides read TGTGCTAGTGGTTTGGCTGCAGGGGGAAGTGGCTATGGCTACACCTTC. It yields the protein CASGLAAGGSGYGYTF. Looking up the rest from reference TRBV12-5 and TRBJ1-2 gives the full variable domain: DARVTQTPRHKVTEMGQEVTMRCQPILGHNTVFWYRQTMMQGLELLAYFRNRAPLDDSGMPKDRFSAEMPDATLATLKIQPSEPRDSAVYFCASGLAAGGSGYGYTFGSGTRLTVV.

The CDR3 reads CASSLELGETQYF. The CDR3 bases are TGTGCCAGCAGTTTAGAACTAGGCGAGACCCAGTACTTC. The rearrangement joins TRBV28 to TRBJ2-5; possible D gene TRBD2, 5 bases. The germline V and J ends were trimmed by 2 bases and 5 bases, with 9 bases remaining between them. The length of the CDR3 is 13 residues. Looked up from germline, CDR1 is MDHEN and CDR2 is SYDVKM.

The chain couples TRBV6-1 to TRBJ1-5, with unresolved D. The CDR3 length is 13 residues. Germline V gene lookup returns CDR1 MNHNS and CDR2 SASEGT. Trimming pared 5 bases from V and 2 bases from J, leaving 7 bases between. The CDR3 here is CASSIHRNQPQHF. CDR3 nucleotide sequence: TGTGCCAGCAGTATACATCGCAATCAGCCCCAGCATTTT.

The chain joins TRBV15 to TRBJ2-7, with 8 bases lining up with TRBD2. The CDR3 runs 14 residues. In germline, CDR1 is LNHNV, CDR2 YYDKDF (reference sequence). The J segment lost 6 bases and the V segment lost 3 bases, leaving 7 bases of the junction unmatched. CDR3 sequence: CATSRSGSRAEQYF. DNA of the CDR3: TGTGCCACCAGCAGGAGCGGGAGTCGAGCCGAGCAGTACTTC.

The V call is TRBV4-1, the J call TRBJ2-3; D ambiguous. The CDR3 spans 14 residues. Germline V gene sequence: CDR1 MGHRA, CDR2 YSYEKL. Trimming removed 1 base from V and 3 bases from J, with 8 bases in between. CDR3 sequence: CASSQVSGTDTQYF. CDR3 coding DNA: TGCGCCAGCAGCCAAGTTTCCGGGACAGATACGCAGTATTTT.

The chain links TRBV4-1 to TRBJ2-1, with 7 nucleotides matching TRBD2. The ends lost 0 bases at V and 4 bases at J; junction bases unmatched: 6. The CDR3 contains 16 residues. The V gene's germline CDR1 is MGHRA and CDR2 YSYEKL. CDR3 in DNA: TGCGCCAGCAGCCAAGATGTGGCTAGCGGATACAATGAGCAGTTCTTC. Translating it yields CASSQDVASGYNEQFF.

The chain joins TRBV5-1 to TRBJ2-2, with no clear D. The germline V gene has CDR1 SGHRS and CDR2 YFSETQ. This CDR3 spans 13 amino acids. Trimming pared 4 bases from V and 7 bases from J, leaving 11 bases between. The CDR3 loop is CASSERSYGELFF. For the CDR3, the DNA is TGCGCCAGCAGCGAACGGAGCTACGGGGAGCTGTTTTTT.

The V gene is TRBV30, the J gene TRBJ1-5, with 8 bases aligning to TRBD1. The V and J ends lost 3 bases and 5 bases, in that order; junction bases with no gene match: 6. This CDR3 has 14 amino acids. Germline V CDR1 and CDR2: GTSNPN, SVGIG (reference sequence). CDR3 sequence: CAWRGQGAHQPQHF. The CDR3, as DNA: TGTGCCTGGAGAGGCCAGGGGGCCCATCAGCCCCAGCATTTT.

This CDR3 is CASSYRGTGNTIYF. In nucleotides, the CDR3 is TGTGCCAGCAGTTACAGGGGAACTGGAAACACCATATATTTT. The V and J genes are TRBV6-6 and TRBJ1-3; tentative D call: TRBD1 (5 bases). CDR1 is MNHNY, CDR2 SVGAGI, per germline (reference sequence). CDR3 length: 14 residues. V was trimmed by 2 bases and J by 2 bases, leaving 7 bases between them.

The chain links TRBV27 to TRBJ2-1; 8 nucleotides align to TRBD1. From germline, CDR1 is MNHEY and CDR2 SMNVEV (reference sequence). The V and J ends lost 5 bases and 2 bases, in that order; junction bases with no gene match: 8. CDR3 size: 16 residues. The CDR3 sequence is CASSTQGQEAYNEQFF. The CDR3 DNA is TGTGCCAGCAGTACGCAGGGACAGGAAGCCTACAATGAGCAGTTCTTC.

This chain links TRBV7-8 with TRBJ2-3, with a weak D call TRBD1 (6 bases). V was cut by 3 bases and J by 3 bases, with 10 bases left in between. The germline V gene has CDR1 SGHVS and CDR2 FQNEAQ. This CDR3 has 14 amino acids. The CDR3 DNA follows: TGTGCCAGCAGCTTGACAGGCTGGACAGATACGCAGTATTTT. Protein product: CASSLTGWTDTQYF.

The chain carries TRBV4-2 and TRBJ2-5; a weak D match, TRBD1 (5 bases). The CDR3 extends over 14 amino acids. V gave up 1 base and J gave up 5 bases, with 11 bases separating them. Per germline, CDR1 LGHNA and CDR2 YNFKEQ. The CDR3 nucleotides are TGTGCCAGCAGCCAAGTTTCAGGGCGGGAGACCCAGTACTTC. It encodes CASSQVSGRETQYF.